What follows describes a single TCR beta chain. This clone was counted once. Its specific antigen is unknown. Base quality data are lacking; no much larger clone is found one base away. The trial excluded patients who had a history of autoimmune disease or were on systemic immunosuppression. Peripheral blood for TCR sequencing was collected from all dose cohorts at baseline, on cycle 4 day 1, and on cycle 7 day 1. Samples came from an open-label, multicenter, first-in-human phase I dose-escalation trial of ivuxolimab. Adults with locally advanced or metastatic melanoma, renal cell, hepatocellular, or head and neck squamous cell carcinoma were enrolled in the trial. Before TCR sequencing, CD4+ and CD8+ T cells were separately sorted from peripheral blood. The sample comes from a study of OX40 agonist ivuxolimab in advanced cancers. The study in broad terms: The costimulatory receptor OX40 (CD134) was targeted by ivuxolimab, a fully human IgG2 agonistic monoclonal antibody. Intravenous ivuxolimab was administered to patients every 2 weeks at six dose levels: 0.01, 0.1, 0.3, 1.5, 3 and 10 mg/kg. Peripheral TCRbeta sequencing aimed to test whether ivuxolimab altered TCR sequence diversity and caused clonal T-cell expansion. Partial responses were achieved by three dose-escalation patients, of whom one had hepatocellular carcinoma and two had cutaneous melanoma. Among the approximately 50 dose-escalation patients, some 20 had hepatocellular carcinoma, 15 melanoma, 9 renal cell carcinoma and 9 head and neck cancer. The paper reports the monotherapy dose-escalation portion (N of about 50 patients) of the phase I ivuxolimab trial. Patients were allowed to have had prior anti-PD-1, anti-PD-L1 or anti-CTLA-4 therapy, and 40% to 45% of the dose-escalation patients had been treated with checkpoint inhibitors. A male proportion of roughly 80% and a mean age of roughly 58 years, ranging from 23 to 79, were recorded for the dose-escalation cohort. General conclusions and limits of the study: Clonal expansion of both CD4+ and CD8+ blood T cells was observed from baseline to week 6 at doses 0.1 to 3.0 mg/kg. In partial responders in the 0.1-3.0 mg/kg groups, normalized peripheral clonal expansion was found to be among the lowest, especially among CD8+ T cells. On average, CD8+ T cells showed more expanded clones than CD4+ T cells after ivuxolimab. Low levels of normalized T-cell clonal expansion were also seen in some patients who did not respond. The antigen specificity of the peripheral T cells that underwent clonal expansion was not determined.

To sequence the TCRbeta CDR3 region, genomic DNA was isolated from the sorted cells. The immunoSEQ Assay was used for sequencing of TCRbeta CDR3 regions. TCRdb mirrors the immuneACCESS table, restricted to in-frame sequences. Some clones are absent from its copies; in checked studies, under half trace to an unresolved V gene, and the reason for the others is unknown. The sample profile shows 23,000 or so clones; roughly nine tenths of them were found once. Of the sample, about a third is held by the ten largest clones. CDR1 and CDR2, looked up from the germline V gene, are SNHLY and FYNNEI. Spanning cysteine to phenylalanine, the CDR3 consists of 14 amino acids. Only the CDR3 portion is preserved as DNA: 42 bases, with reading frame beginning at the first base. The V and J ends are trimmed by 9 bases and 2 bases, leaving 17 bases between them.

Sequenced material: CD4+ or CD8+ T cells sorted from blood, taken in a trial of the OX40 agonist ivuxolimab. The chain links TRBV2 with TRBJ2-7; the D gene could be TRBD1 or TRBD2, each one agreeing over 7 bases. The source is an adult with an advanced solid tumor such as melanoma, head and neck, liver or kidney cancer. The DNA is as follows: TGTGCCAGTAGGACGCAGGGGGGGGCCTACGAGCAGTACTTC. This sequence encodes CASRTQGGAYEQYF.